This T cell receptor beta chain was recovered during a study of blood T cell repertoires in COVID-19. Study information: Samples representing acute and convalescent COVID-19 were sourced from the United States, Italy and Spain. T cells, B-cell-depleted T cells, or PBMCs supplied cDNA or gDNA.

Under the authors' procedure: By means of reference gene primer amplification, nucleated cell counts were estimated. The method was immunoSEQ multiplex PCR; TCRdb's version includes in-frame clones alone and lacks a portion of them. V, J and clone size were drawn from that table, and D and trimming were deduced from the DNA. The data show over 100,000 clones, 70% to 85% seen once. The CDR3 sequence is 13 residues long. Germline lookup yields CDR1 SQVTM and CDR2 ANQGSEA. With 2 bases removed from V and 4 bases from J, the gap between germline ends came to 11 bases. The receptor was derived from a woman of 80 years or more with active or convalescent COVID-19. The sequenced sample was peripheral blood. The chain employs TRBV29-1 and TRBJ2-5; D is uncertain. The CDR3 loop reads CSVETDKTETQYF. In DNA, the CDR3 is TGCAGCGTTGAAACAGACAAGACAGAGACCCAGTACTTC.